Sequencing of this T cell receptor (beta chain) was carried out in a study of cytomegalovirus exposure and HLA in healthy donors. The CDR3 is 14 amino acids. CDR1 is SGHNT and CDR2 is YYREEE in the germline V gene (reference sequence). The V gene end was trimmed by 1 base and the J gene end by 4 bases; junction bases not matched to a gene: 4. A multiplex PCR was run with 60 Vbeta primers and 13 Jbeta primers. Sequencing used immunoSEQ multiplex PCR; TCRdb keeps in-frame clones, though not all of them. The sample carries 90,000 to 150,000 clones, roughly 80% recorded once. This chain joins TRBV5-4 and TRBJ1-2, with 7 bases matching TRBD1. The source of this sequence is a female donor in good health and CMV-seronegative. The sample consisted of PBMCs. CDR3 amino acids: CASSLNRGTYGYTF. The CDR3 nucleotides read TGTGCCAGCAGCTTGAACAGGGGCACCTATGGCTACACCTTC.